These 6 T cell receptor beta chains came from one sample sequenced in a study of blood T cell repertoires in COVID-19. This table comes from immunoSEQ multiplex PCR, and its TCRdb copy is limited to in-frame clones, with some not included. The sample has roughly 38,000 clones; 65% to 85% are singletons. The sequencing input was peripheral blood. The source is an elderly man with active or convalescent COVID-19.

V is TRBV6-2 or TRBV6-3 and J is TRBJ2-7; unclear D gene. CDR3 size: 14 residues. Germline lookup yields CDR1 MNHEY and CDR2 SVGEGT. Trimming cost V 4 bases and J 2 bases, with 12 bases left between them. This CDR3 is CASSWRMRTYEQYF. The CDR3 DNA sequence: TGTGCCAGCAGTTGGAGAATGAGGACCTACGAGCAGTACTTC.

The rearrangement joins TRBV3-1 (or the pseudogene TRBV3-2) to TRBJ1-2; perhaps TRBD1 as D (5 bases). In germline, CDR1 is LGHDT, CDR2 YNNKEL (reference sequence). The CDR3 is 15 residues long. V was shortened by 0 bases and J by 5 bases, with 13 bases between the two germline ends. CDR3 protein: CASSQDRRQTYGYTF. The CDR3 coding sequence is TGTGCCAGCAGCCAAGATAGGAGACAGACATATGGCTACACCTTC.

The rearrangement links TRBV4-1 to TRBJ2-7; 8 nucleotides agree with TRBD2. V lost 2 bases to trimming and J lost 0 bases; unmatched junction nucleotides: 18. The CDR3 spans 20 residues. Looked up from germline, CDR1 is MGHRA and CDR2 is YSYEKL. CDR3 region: CASSQFHAGTRVGTSYEQYF. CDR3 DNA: TGCGCCAGCAGCCAATTTCATGCCGGGACTAGGGTGGGTACCTCCTACGAGCAGTACTTC.

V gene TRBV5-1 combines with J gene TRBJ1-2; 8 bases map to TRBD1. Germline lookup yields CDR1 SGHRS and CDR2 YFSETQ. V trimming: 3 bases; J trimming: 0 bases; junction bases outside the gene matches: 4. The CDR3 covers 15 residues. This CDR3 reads CASSSTGDTNYGYTF. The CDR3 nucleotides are TGCGCCAGCAGCTCGACAGGGGATACTAACTATGGCTACACCTTC. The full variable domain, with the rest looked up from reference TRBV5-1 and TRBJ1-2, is KAGVTQTPRYLIKTRGQQVTLSCSPISGHRSVSWYQQTPGQGLQFLFEYFSETQRNKGNFPGRFSGRQFSNSRSEMNVSTLELGDSALYLCASSSTGDTNYGYTFGSGTRLTVV.

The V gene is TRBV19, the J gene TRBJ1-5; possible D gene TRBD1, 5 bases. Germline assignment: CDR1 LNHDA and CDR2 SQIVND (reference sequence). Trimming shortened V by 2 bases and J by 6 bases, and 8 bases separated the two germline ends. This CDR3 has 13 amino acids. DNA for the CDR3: TGTGCCAGTAGTATACAGGGTGCTCAGCCCCAGCATTTT. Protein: CASSIQGAQPQHF.

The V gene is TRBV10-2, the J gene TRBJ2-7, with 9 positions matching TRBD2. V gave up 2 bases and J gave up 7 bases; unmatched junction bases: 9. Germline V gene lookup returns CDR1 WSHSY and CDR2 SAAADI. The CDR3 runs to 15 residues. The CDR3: CASSEGVAGVREQYF. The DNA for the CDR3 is TGCGCCAGCAGTGAGGGGGTAGCGGGAGTGAGGGAGCAGTACTTC.